The present entry profiles one T cell receptor beta chain with its context. This sample is drawn from a study of regulatory T cells in long-lasting Graves disease. Regarding time point: newly diagnosed GD, antithyroid drugs for less than 3 months. PBMCs provided the RNA from which the TCR library was made. This CDR3 region has 14 residues. The ends lost 3 bases at V and 3 bases at J; junction bases unmatched: 5. Germline loops: CDR1 DFQATT, CDR2 SNEGSKA (reference sequence). Libraries of TCR beta came from iRepertoire HTBI primers plus Arm-PCR of CDR3 regions. TCRdb ran MiXCR on the multiplex PCR reads and lists one entry per CDR3 protein. The repertoire holds 370,000 or so distinct CDR3 sequences, with 15% to 20% as singletons. This sample was also put to use in a study of T cells in Graves' hyperthyroidism and ophthalmopathy.

This chain connects TRBV20-1 to TRBJ2-1; 7 bases agree with TRBD2. The specimen was peripheral blood mononuclear cells (PBMCs), collected at new diagnosis, from a patient treated with antithyroid drugs. This TCR came from a woman under 30 with Graves disease. CDR3 nucleotides: TGCAGTGCTAGGGCTAGCGGATTCTACAATGAGCAGTTCTTC. It codes for CSARASGFYNEQFF.